This is a list of T cell receptor beta chains from one sample in a study of T cells in Graves' hyperthyroidism and ophthalmopathy. Via MiXCR, TCRdb re-called the multiplex PCR reads, giving one row per CDR3 protein. The sample contains about 700,000 distinct CDR3 sequences, around 15% of which appear only once. The specimen sequenced was blood. These receptors were taken from a young woman with Graves' hyperthyroidism. Each CDR3 is given with its conserved first and last residue. D genes are given only for firm matches. Where a row states a size, it is once, few, many or the class of an expanded clone; other rows omit it.

TRBV11-3	TRBD2	-	TRBJ2-7	CASSTWTSGYEQYF	TGTGCCAGCAGCACATGGACTAGCGGGTACGAGCAGTACTTC
TRBV5-1	-	many	TRBJ2-7	CASSLASMRYEQYF	TGCGCCAGCAGCTTAGCCTCAATGCGCTACGAGCAGTACTTC
TRBV15	-	-	TRBJ1-3	CATSTDGDSGNTIYF	TGTGCCACCAGCACAGACGGAGACTCTGGAAACACCATATATTTT
TRBV19	-	-	TRBJ1-2	CASTPGGGGYGYTF	TGTGCCAGTACCCCCGGGGGGGGCGGCTATGGCTACACCTTC
TRBV12-5	TRBD1	-	TRBJ2-2	CASSLDLGQGDTGELFF	TGTGCTAGTAGTTTAGACCTAGGACAGGGGGACACCGGGGAGCTGTTTTTT
TRBV20-1	-	many	TRBJ2-7	CSAMGGRRHEQYF	TGCAGTGCTATGGGTGGCAGGCGCCACGAGCAGTACTTC
TRBV7-3	TRBD2	many	TRBJ2-2	CASSSGLAGPPGRELFF	TGTGCCAGCAGCTCCGGACTAGCGGGACCTCCCGGGAGGGAGCTGTTTTTT
TRBV5-1	-	many	TRBJ2-7	CASSLAAATSYEQYF	TGCGCCAGCAGCTTGGCGGCAGCCACTTCCTACGAGCAGTACTTC
TRBV28	TRBD1	many	TRBJ1-5	CASTNRGSQPQHF	TGTGCCAGCACTAACAGGGGTAGCCAGCCCCAGCATTTT
TRBV11-2	-	many	TRBJ2-7	CASSLKISYEQYF	TGTGCCAGCAGCCTCAAAATTTCCTACGAGCAGTACTTC
TRBV6-1	-	many	TRBJ2-4	CASSDAAQGIAKNIQYF	TGTGCCAGCAGCGACGCCGCCCAGGGGATAGCCAAAAACATTCAGTACTTC
TRBV4-1	-	many	TRBJ2-3	CASSQVKGTSTDTQYF	TGCGCCAGCAGCCAAGTTAAGGGTACCAGCACAGATACGCAGTATTTT
TRBV2	-	-	TRBJ2-4	CASSVQRSAASAKNIQYF	TGTGCCAGCAGTGTTCAGCGGTCGGCGGCCTCGGCCAAAAACATTCAGTACTTC
TRBV19	TRBD1	-	TRBJ2-7	CASGTLPGQGANEQYF	TGTGCCAGTGGAACCCTTCCGGGACAGGGGGCGAACGAGCAGTACTTC
TRBV30	-	many	TRBJ1-2	CALPSSGNYGYTF	TGTGCCTTGCCCTCCTCGGGAAACTATGGCTACACCTTC
TRBV9	-	-	TRBJ2-7	CASSTGRAGGSQNEQYF	TGTGCCAGCAGCACGGGCCGAGCGGGCGGAAGCCAAAACGAGCAGTACTTC
TRBV27	-	few	TRBJ2-5	CASSFLPPGLETQYF	TGTGCCAGCAGTTTTTTACCCCCGGGCCTAGAGACCCAGTACTTC
TRBV2	TRBD2	many	TRBJ2-7	CASSEVSTSGLNYEQYF	TGTGCCAGCAGTGAAGTCTCTACTAGCGGGCTCAACTACGAGCAGTACTTC
TRBV7-3	-	-	TRBJ1-1	CASSKTGDNTEAFF	TGTGCCAGCAGCAAAACAGGCGACAACACTGAAGCTTTCTTT
TRBV7-3	TRBD1	-	TRBJ1-1	CASSLTGTGDLGTEAFF	TGTGCCAGCAGCTTAACCGGGACAGGGGATTTGGGCACTGAAGCTTTCTTT